A single sample gave rise to the 24 T cell receptor beta chains below, sequenced in a study of control samples from healthy donors and cancer patients. Generated by immunoSEQ multiplex PCR, the TCRdb table keeps only in-frame clones and is missing some. The data show 390,000 or so clones, with more than 80% seen just once and just under 6.5% held by the top ten. The source material was PBMCs. The receptors were gathered from a middle-aged man with head and neck cancer.

This clone was observed a few times. The chain has TRBV28 and TRBJ2-5; 14 nucleotides align to TRBD2. This CDR3 region has 16 residues. Germline CDR1 MDHEN, CDR2 SYDVKM. V shed 5 bases, J shed 5 bases, and the junction held 7 bases outside the gene matches. DNA for the CDR3: TGTGCCAGCAGTATCGGGACTAGCGGGAGCAGGGAGACCCAGTACTTC. Amino acid sequence: CASSIGTSGSRETQYF.

V is TRBV19 and J is TRBJ1-5; TRBD1 matches 8 bases. CDR3 length equals 14 residues. V was clipped by 7 bases and J by 3 bases; unmatched bases: 5. Germline V lookup: CDR1 LNHDA, CDR2 SQIVND (reference sequence). The CDR3 sequence: CASKGQGDNQPQHF. CDR3 in DNA: TGTGCCAGTAAAGGACAGGGAGACAATCAGCCCCAGCATTTT.

V is TRBV4-2 and J is TRBJ2-1; D is unclear. This CDR3 is built from 15 residues. Trimming removed 1 base from V and 0 bases from J, with 7 bases in between. The germline V gene has CDR1 LGHNA and CDR2 YNFKEQ. This CDR3 reads CASSQGPNSYNEQFF. The CDR3 region has the DNA TGTGCCAGCAGCCAAGGTCCGAACTCCTACAATGAGCAGTTCTTC.

The chain is built from TRBV7-9 and TRBJ1-3; D is unclear. The germline V and J ends were trimmed by 1 base and 2 bases, with 6 bases remaining between them. Germline-derived CDR1 and CDR2 are SEHNR and FQNEAQ (reference sequence). This CDR3 has 14 residues. In nucleotides, the CDR3 is TGTGCCAGCAGCTTAGGTGGACCTGGAAACACCATATATTTT. It specifies CASSLGGPGNTIYF.

Worth noting for this clone: Other DNA sequences in this specimen translate into the identical CDR3. The chain links TRBV15 to TRBJ2-1; 7 bases fit TRBD1. The CDR3 totals 15 residues. V gave up 0 bases and J gave up 1 base; unmatched junction bases: 0. The germline V gene has CDR1 LNHNV and CDR2 YYDKDF (reference sequence). The chain's CDR3 is CATSRDRGSYNEQFF. CDR3 in DNA: TGTGCCACCAGCAGAGACAGGGGGTCCTACAATGAGCAGTTCTTC.

The chain has TRBV14 and TRBJ2-7; 7 nucleotides align to TRBD2. This CDR3 comprises 15 residues. The V gene end was trimmed by 1 base and the J gene end by 3 bases; junction bases not matched to a gene: 6. Per germline, CDR1 SGHDN and CDR2 FVKESK. CDR3 sequence reads: CASSQGRGGYYEQYF. Written as DNA, the CDR3 is TGTGCCAGCAGCCAAGGTCGCGGGGGATACTACGAGCAGTACTTC.

The genes are TRBV10-3 and TRBJ2-7; 7 bases map to TRBD1. The germline V gene has CDR1 ENHRY and CDR2 SYGVKD. With 0 bases clipped from V and 2 bases from J, the junction kept 7 bases outside the gene matches. The CDR3 loop spans 16 amino acids. CDR3 protein: CAISESFGTDAYEQYF. CDR3 coding DNA: TGTGCCATCAGTGAGTCCTTCGGGACAGACGCCTACGAGCAGTACTTC.

V usage is TRBV5-6 and J usage is TRBJ1-1, with TRBD1 matching over 7 bases. Losses at the gene ends were 4 bases for V and 4 bases for J; bases not matched to a gene: 7. This CDR3 region has 14 residues. CDR1 SGHDT and CDR2 YYEEEE come from the germline V gene. The CDR3 nucleotides are TGTGCCAGCAGCCCAATACACAGGGGCACTGAAGCTTTCTTT. Its translation is CASSPIHRGTEAFF.

V usage is TRBV28 and J usage is TRBJ1-5; D is undetermined. The CDR3 runs to 12 residues. Germline loops: CDR1 MDHEN, CDR2 SYDVKM. V was cut by 8 bases and J by 3 bases, with 8 bases left in between. The DNA for the CDR3 is TGTGCCAGCCTCAGTCCCAATCAGCCCCAGCATTTT. Amino acid sequence: CASLSPNQPQHF.

This rearrangement joins TRBV6-5 to TRBJ2-3; D possibly corresponds to TRBD2 (5 bases). V dropped 2 bases and J dropped 4 bases, with 7 bases sitting between them. CDR1 and CDR2 from the germline V gene are MNHEY and SVGAGI. The CDR3 has 13 amino acids. This chain's CDR3 is CASSYGSADTQYF. The CDR3 DNA is TGTGCCAGCAGTTACGGGAGCGCAGATACGCAGTATTTT.

This clone was seen a handful of times. The same CDR3 also results from other DNA sequences found in this sample. The chain has TRBV28 and TRBJ2-7, with D uncertain. Trimming removed 5 bases from V and 2 bases from J, with 4 bases in between. CDR1 is MDHEN, CDR2 SYDVKM, per germline. This CDR3 has 11 amino acids. CDR3 sequence reads: CASSTTYEQYF. DNA for the CDR3: TGTGCCAGCAGTACTACCTACGAGCAGTACTTC.

This clone appeared once. The chain has TRBV12-3 or TRBV12-4 and TRBJ2-7, with a tentative D call TRBD1 (6 bases). There are 13 residues in the CDR3. V lost 4 bases to trimming and J lost 6 bases, with 13 bases between them. The CDR3 DNA reads as TGTGCCAGCAGTTCCTCTGGGGGCGGCGAGCAGTACTTC. Its translation is CASSSSGGGEQYF.

CDR3 coding DNA: TGTGCCAGCAGCCAAGATTCGATGTCGTACCAAGAGACCCAGTACTTC. This translates into CASSQDSMSYQETQYF. The V call is TRBV4-2, the J call TRBJ2-5; D gene ambiguous. This CDR3 contains 16 residues. V lost 0 bases and J 0 bases, leaving 11 bases between the germline ends. Germline V gene sequence: CDR1 LGHNA, CDR2 YNFKEQ.

This sequence joins TRBV10-3 and TRBJ1-2, with no clear D. This CDR3 is built from 14 residues. Trimming removed 3 bases from V and 4 bases from J, with 12 bases in between. The germline gives CDR1 ENHRY, CDR2 SYGVKD. The CDR3 DNA is TGTGCCATCAGTGATATTCGGGAAGGCTATGGCTACACCTTC. As protein: CAISDIREGYGYTF.

The rearrangement joins TRBV3-1 (or the pseudogene TRBV3-2) to TRBJ1-6; 12 nucleotides agree with TRBD1. V gave up 2 bases and J gave up 6 bases; unmatched junction bases: 2. CDR3 size: 16 residues. The germline V gene has CDR1 LGHDT and CDR2 YNNKEL (reference sequence). The CDR3 sequence is CASSQTGQGANSPLHF. CDR3 sequence (DNA): TGTGCCAGCAGCCAAACGGGACAGGGGGCTAATTCACCCCTCCACTTT.

The rearrangement joins TRBV7-3 to TRBJ2-3, with D possibly being TRBD1 or TRBD2 (6 bases each). The CDR3 is made up of 16 amino acids. Germline assignment: CDR1 SGHTA and CDR2 FQGTGA. Trimming shortened V by 5 bases and J by 0 bases, and 15 bases separated the two germline ends. CDR3 DNA: TGTGCCAGCAGCCCCACGGGGGCCGCTAGCACAGATACGCAGTATTTT. Amino acid sequence: CASSPTGAASTDTQYF. Variable domain in full (rest from reference TRBV7-3 and TRBJ2-3): GAGVSQTPSNKVTEKGKYVELRCDPISGHTALYWYRQSLGQGPEFLIYFQGTGAADDSGLPNDRFFAVRPEGSVSTLKIQRTERGDSAVYLCASSPTGAASTDTQYFGPGTRLTVL.

This chain connects TRBV4-3 to TRBJ2-2, with D perhaps matching TRBD1 (6 bases). The CDR3 contains 14 residues. Germline values: CDR1 LGHNA, CDR2 YSLEER. The ends were cut back, 2 bases at V and 6 bases at J, with 10 bases in the middle. CDR3 DNA sequence: TGCGCCAGCAGCCAACATACAGGGTCCGGGGAGCTGTTTTTT. Residues: CASSQHTGSGELFF.

Here the CDR3 DNA reads TGTGCCAGCAGCCAGAAGTCACCACCCGTCTACGAGCAGTACTTC. It yields the protein CASSQKSPPVYEQYF. This rearrangement joins TRBV14 to TRBJ2-7; D is unresolved. Trimming stripped 3 bases from V and 3 bases from J, with 15 bases between. This CDR3 has 15 residues. The germline CDR1 and CDR2 sequences are SGHDN and FVKESK.

The chain combines TRBV30 with TRBJ1-5; tentative D call: TRBD1 (6 bases). V lost 3 bases, J lost 2 bases, and 11 bases lay in between. CDR1 and CDR2 (germline): GTSNPN, SVGIG (reference sequence). The CDR3 is 14 amino acids. CDR3 region: CAWRIAGGNQPQHF. The CDR3 DNA follows: TGTGCCTGGAGAATCGCAGGGGGCAATCAGCCCCAGCATTTT.

The chain employs TRBV6-5 and TRBJ1-1; unclear D gene. V lost 5 bases to trimming and J lost 1 base, with 8 bases between them. Germline V lookup: CDR1 MNHEY, CDR2 SVGAGI. The CDR3 contains 13 residues. Here the CDR3 DNA reads TGTGCCAGCAGTCAGCTTGGGAACACTGAAGCTTTCTTT. It encodes CASSQLGNTEAFF.

The genes are TRBV19 and TRBJ2-1; the D is unclear. The V gene lost 4 bases and the J gene lost 6 bases, with 16 bases spanning the gap. Germline lookup yields CDR1 LNHDA and CDR2 SQIVND (reference sequence). The CDR3 covers 15 residues. CDR3 protein: CASSRGGLVGNEQFF. The CDR3 DNA reads as TGTGCCAGTAGTAGAGGTGGGCTAGTGGGCAATGAGCAGTTCTTC. The variable domain in full, completed from reference TRBV19 and TRBJ2-1, reads DGGITQSPKYLFRKEGQNVTLSCEQNLNHDAMYWYRQDPGQGLRLIYYSQIVNDFQKGDIAEGYSVSREKKESFPLTVTSAQKNPTAFYLCASSRGGLVGNEQFFGPGTRLTVL.

V usage is TRBV4-1 and J usage is TRBJ2-1; D is perhaps TRBD2 (6 bases). CDR1 MGHRA and CDR2 YSYEKL come from the germline V gene. The CDR3 sequence is 15 residues long. V dropped 3 bases and J dropped 2 bases, with 11 bases sitting between them. DNA of the CDR3: TGCGCCAGCAGCCATGAACTAGCCCCCTACAATGAGCAGTTCTTC. It specifies CASSHELAPYNEQFF.

V and J are TRBV7-9 and TRBJ1-2, with 7 bases matching TRBD1. CDR3 size: 16 residues. Germline CDR1 SEHNR, CDR2 FQNEAQ (reference sequence). Trimming at V came to 1 base and at J to 7 bases, leaving 12 bases not matched to a gene. The CDR3 spells CASSLVGQATSGGYTF. CDR3 sequence (DNA): TGTGCCAGCAGCTTAGTCGGACAGGCGACGTCCGGTGGCTACACCTTC.

This sequence joins TRBV6-5 and TRBJ1-2, with D uncertain. The germline V gene encodes CDR1 MNHEY and CDR2 SVGAGI. The ends were cut back, 6 bases at V and 2 bases at J, with 10 bases in the middle. The CDR3 is 13 residues long. In nucleotides, the CDR3 is TGTGCCAGCAGGGAGAATTTCAACTATGGCTACACCTTC. Protein: CASRENFNYGYTF.